Presented here are 24 T cell receptor beta chains from one specimen sequenced in a study of T cells in Graves' hyperthyroidism and ophthalmopathy. Authors of the study amplified TCR beta CDR3 regions from RNA transcripts. The HTBI primer set served for first-round RT-PCR of the TCR CDR3. From the multiplex PCR reads, TCRdb called clonotypes with MiXCR, one entry per CDR3 protein. The table lists approximately 600,000 distinct CDR3 sequences, about 20% of them singletons, with around a third in the top ten. The sample consisted of blood. All receptors derive from a man under 40 with Graves' ophthalmopathy.

This clonotype was observed a few times. This rearrangement joins TRBV30 to TRBJ1-4; 8 bases align to TRBD1. Germline V gene lookup returns CDR1 GTSNPN and CDR2 SVGIG (reference sequence). V was clipped by 3 bases and J by 8 bases; unmatched bases: 8. The CDR3 length is 14 residues. The CDR3 loop is CAWRVTTGAEKLFF. The DNA for the CDR3 is TGTGCCTGGAGGGTTACGACAGGGGCCGAAAAACTGTTTTTT.

The V and J genes are TRBV28 and TRBJ2-3; 8 bases are a match to TRBD2. This CDR3 has 15 amino acids. V shed 10 bases, J shed 0 bases, and the junction held 9 bases outside the gene matches. Germline values: CDR1 MDHEN, CDR2 SYDVKM. CDR3 sequence reads: CAIAPGLDSTDTQYF. For the CDR3, the DNA is TGTGCCATCGCCCCGGGACTAGACAGCACAGATACGCAGTATTTT.

This clonotype was detected a few times. The rearrangement links TRBV28 to TRBJ2-2; TRBD1 or TRBD2 may be the D gene (5 bases each). Per the germline V gene, CDR1 is MDHEN and CDR2 is SYDVKM. This CDR3 comprises 16 residues. The V end lost 6 bases, the J end lost 4 bases, and 18 bases lay between the germline ends. CDR3 sequence: CASRLGGQGGTGELFF. CDR3 in DNA: TGTGCCAGCAGACTAGGCGGCCAGGGCGGCACCGGGGAGCTGTTTTTT. Complete variable domain (other parts from reference TRBV28 and TRBJ2-2): DVKVTQSSRYLVKRTGEKVFLECVQDMDHENMFWYRQDPGLGLRLIYFSYDVKMKEKGDIPEGYSVSREKKERFSLILESASTNQTSMYLCASRLGGQGGTGELFFGEGSRLTVL.

This clonotype was seen once. This sequence may be a read error, since a much larger clone differs from it by one base. V usage is TRBV11-2 and J usage is TRBJ2-5; D perhaps matches TRBD2 (5 bases). The CDR3 loop spans 14 amino acids. V was pared by 3 bases and J by 9 bases, with 17 bases between. CDR1 and CDR2 (germline): SGHAT, FQNNGV. In DNA, the CDR3 is TGTGCCAGCAGCTTGCCAAAAGGTGCGGAGGCCCAGTACTTC. Translated: CASSLPKGAEAQYF.

The chain combines TRBV6-2 or TRBV6-3 with TRBJ1-1; D remains unclear. Germline lookup yields CDR1 MNHEY and CDR2 SVGEGT. The CDR3 contains 13 residues. V was pared by 0 bases and J by 8 bases, with 10 bases between. The CDR3, as DNA: TGTGCCAGCAGTTACTCGAGTAAGCTAGAAGCTTTCTTT. It is translated as CASSYSSKLEAFF.

There are many counts of this clonotype. The chain joins TRBV5-1 to TRBJ1-1; D is unclear. Per the germline V gene, CDR1 is SGHRS and CDR2 is YFSETQ. CDR3 length: 14 amino acids. The V end lost 0 bases, the J end lost 4 bases, and 10 bases lay between the germline ends. The CDR3 spells CASSLAEGGTEAFF. For the CDR3, the DNA is TGCGCCAGCAGCTTGGCCGAGGGTGGCACTGAAGCTTTCTTT.

The chain carries TRBV7-2 and TRBJ1-2; no reliable D call. The CDR3 is 14 amino acids. Trimming stripped 0 bases from V and 3 bases from J, with 8 bases between. Germline V gives CDR1 SGHTA, CDR2 FQGNSA. The CDR3 DNA is TGTGCCAGCAGCTTAGCACAACAGTACTATGGCTACACCTTC. It encodes CASSLAQQYYGYTF.

This clonotype was found a few times. A read error may be the cause here, since a much bigger clone is one base away. V and J are TRBV5-1 and TRBJ1-2; 8 bases map to TRBD1. The CDR3 contains 14 residues. Germline lookup yields CDR1 SGHRS and CDR2 YFSETQ. The V segment lost 5 bases and the J segment 10 bases; nucleotides outside the gene matches: 13. CDR3 sequence reads: CASRLGQGTGDYTF. CDR3 coding DNA: TGCGCCAGCAGGCTCGGACAGGGAACCGGCGACTACACCTTC.

In its sample, this clonotype was seen many times. The chain carries TRBV30 and TRBJ2-3, with TRBD2 matching over 16 bases. There are 16 residues in the CDR3. The germline CDR1 and CDR2 sequences are GTSNPN and SVGIG (reference sequence). The V gene end was trimmed by 3 bases and the J gene end by 7 bases; junction bases not matched to a gene: 7. The CDR3 protein is CAWRGLAGGQRNTQYF. The CDR3 coding sequence is TGTGCCTGGAGGGGACTAGCGGGAGGGCAACGGAATACGCAGTATTTT.

As regards this clonotype: It may be a read error: a sequence one base away is much more abundant. The V gene is TRBV5-1, the J gene TRBJ2-7; 9 bases map to TRBD1. This CDR3 has 14 residues. V lost 0 bases, J lost 6 bases, and 4 bases stayed unmatched. Germline CDR1 SGHRS, CDR2 YFSETQ. CDR3 nucleotides: TGCGCCAGCAGCTTGGCTGGGACAGGGACCGAGCAGTACTTC. Its protein is CASSLAGTGTEQYF.

This clonotype was counted many times. The V and J genes are TRBV24-1 and TRBJ2-3, with 9 positions matching TRBD2. Germline CDR1 and CDR2: KGHDR and SFDVKD. Germline trimming cut 4 bases from V and 2 bases from J; bases unmatched to any gene: 12. This CDR3 spans 18 amino acids. The CDR3 nucleotides read TGTGCCACCAGTGAGGTCGCGGGAGGGCCTCTTAACACAGATACGCAGTATTTT. This codes for CATSEVAGGPLNTDTQYF.

A few counts support this clonotype. This sequence joins TRBV10-3 and TRBJ2-5, with TRBD1 identical over 8 bases. The germline V gene encodes CDR1 ENHRY and CDR2 SYGVKD. This CDR3 has 15 amino acids. The junction had 6 bases not matched to a gene; V was cut back by 5 bases and J by 1 base. CDR3 in amino acids: CAISNPDRVQETQYF. The DNA of the CDR3 is TGTGCCATCAGTAATCCGGACAGGGTCCAAGAGACCCAGTACTTC.

This clonotype was seen only a few times. This chain uses TRBV28 with TRBJ2-3, with D perhaps matching TRBD2 (6 bases). Germline values: CDR1 MDHEN, CDR2 SYDVKM. The CDR3 is made up of 15 amino acids. Between the trimmed V and J ends, which lost 4 bases and 3 bases, there was a span of 14 bases. CDR3 amino acids: CASSSRRALTDTQYF. DNA for the CDR3: TGTGCCAGCAGTTCCAGGAGGGCCTTGACAGATACGCAGTATTTT. The full variable domain, rest sourced from reference TRBV28 and TRBJ2-3, is DVKVTQSSRYLVKRTGEKVFLECVQDMDHENMFWYRQDPGLGLRLIYFSYDVKMKEKGDIPEGYSVSREKKERFSLILESASTNQTSMYLCASSSRRALTDTQYFGPGTRLTVL.

V gene TRBV19 combines with J gene TRBJ2-7; D unresolved. CDR3 length: 13 residues. V gave up 4 bases and J gave up 3 bases, with 10 bases separating them. Germline CDR1 reads LNHDA; CDR2 reads SQIVND (reference sequence). The CDR3 here is CASSRNIFYEQYF. In DNA, the CDR3 is TGTGCCAGTAGTAGGAACATATTCTACGAGCAGTACTTC.

The J gene is TRBJ2-7, the V gene TRBV6-5, with D perhaps TRBD2 (5 bases). V was clipped by 0 bases and J by 2 bases, with 11 bases between them. The CDR3 totals 15 residues. Germline CDR1 and CDR2: MNHEY and SVGAGI. The CDR3 nucleotides read TGTGCCAGCAGTTACTCGGGCGCGGGTGCCTACGAGCAGTACTTC. Protein sequence: CASSYSGAGAYEQYF.

This clonotype was seen repeatedly, ten times or more. The genes are TRBV3-1 and TRBJ2-1, with 7 nucleotides matching TRBD2. CDR1 and CDR2 from the germline V gene are LGHDT and YNNKEL (reference sequence). The ends lost 5 bases at V and 0 bases at J; junction bases unmatched: 7. This CDR3 region has 16 residues. The CDR3 nucleotides are TGTGCCAGCAGCAACCGGGACTACGGCTCCTACAATGAGCAGTTCTTC. Translating it yields CASSNRDYGSYNEQFF.

This clonotype has just a few counts. The rearrangement joins TRBV2 to TRBJ2-5, with D maybe TRBD2 (5 bases). Trimming left V 3 bases short and J 3 bases short, with 8 bases between. Germline-derived CDR1 and CDR2 are SNHLY and FYNNEI. The CDR3 totals 13 residues. The CDR3 protein is CASSDIGKETQYF. Here the CDR3 DNA reads TGTGCCAGCAGTGATATCGGGAAAGAGACCCAGTACTTC.

There are a few counts of this clonotype. The chain links TRBV4-3 to TRBJ1-6; no clear D gene. V was pared by 0 bases and J by 0 bases, with 9 bases between. The CDR3 runs 17 residues. The V gene's germline CDR1 is LGHNA and CDR2 YSLEER. Here the CDR3 reads CASSQDGGSSYNSPLHF. Here the CDR3 DNA reads TGCGCCAGCAGCCAAGATGGCGGGAGCTCCTATAATTCACCCCTCCACTTT.

This clonotype was counted many times. This sequence joins TRBV11-3 and TRBJ2-3; possible D gene TRBD2, 5 bases. Germline CDR1 is SGHNT and CDR2 is YENEEA. V lost 4 bases to trimming and J lost 2 bases, with 13 bases between them. This CDR3 region has 15 residues. CDR3 loop: CASSSGLVNTDTQYF. In DNA, the CDR3 is TGTGCCAGCAGCTCAGGACTTGTGAACACAGATACGCAGTATTTT.

This clonotype was recorded at least ten times. The chain has TRBV5-1 and TRBJ2-7; 10 bases agree with TRBD2. The V gene's germline CDR1 is SGHRS and CDR2 YFSETQ. The CDR3 length is 14 residues. V gave up 1 base and J gave up 5 bases; unmatched junction bases: 3. The CDR3 nucleotides are TGCGCCAGCAGCTTGTTTACTAGCGGGAACGAGCAGTACTTC. Translation: CASSLFTSGNEQYF.

The V and J genes are TRBV19 and TRBJ1-6; 8 nucleotides agree with TRBD1. Germline CDR1 is LNHDA and CDR2 is SQIVND (reference sequence). The CDR3 runs 15 residues. V lost 4 bases to trimming and J lost 7 bases; unmatched junction nucleotides: 6. CDR3 DNA sequence: TGTGCCAGTAGTAGGAAACAGGGGGGAAATTCACCCCTCCACTTT. This codes for CASSRKQGGNSPLHF.

This clonotype was picked up a small number of times. The V call is TRBV28, the J call TRBJ1-5; no clear D. This CDR3 is built from 16 residues. V was trimmed by 8 bases and J by 3 bases, leaving 20 bases between them. Germline-derived CDR1 and CDR2 are MDHEN and SYDVKM. In nucleotides, the CDR3 is TGTGCCAGCCGCTATACCATTGGGAATAACAATCAGCCCCAGCATTTT. As protein: CASRYTIGNNNQPQHF.

This clonotype was counted at least ten times. The chain joins TRBV20-1 to TRBJ1-1; possibly TRBD1 for D (5 bases). Deletions cut 3 bases from V and 0 bases from J, with 14 bases between. This CDR3 region has 15 residues. Germline values: CDR1 DFQATT, CDR2 SNEGSKA (reference sequence). The CDR3 DNA sequence: TGCAGTGCTAGGCCCAGGACGGACATGAACACTGAAGCTTTCTTT. It is translated as CSARPRTDMNTEAFF.

This clonotype was detected many times. The V and J genes are TRBV5-1 and TRBJ2-2; D unresolved. CDR3 length equals 13 residues. The ends were cut back, 3 bases at V and 5 bases at J, with 8 bases in the middle. Germline V gene sequence: CDR1 SGHRS, CDR2 YFSETQ. CDR3 amino acids: CASSWDRTGELFF. CDR3 bases: TGCGCCAGCAGCTGGGATAGGACCGGGGAGCTGTTTTTT.